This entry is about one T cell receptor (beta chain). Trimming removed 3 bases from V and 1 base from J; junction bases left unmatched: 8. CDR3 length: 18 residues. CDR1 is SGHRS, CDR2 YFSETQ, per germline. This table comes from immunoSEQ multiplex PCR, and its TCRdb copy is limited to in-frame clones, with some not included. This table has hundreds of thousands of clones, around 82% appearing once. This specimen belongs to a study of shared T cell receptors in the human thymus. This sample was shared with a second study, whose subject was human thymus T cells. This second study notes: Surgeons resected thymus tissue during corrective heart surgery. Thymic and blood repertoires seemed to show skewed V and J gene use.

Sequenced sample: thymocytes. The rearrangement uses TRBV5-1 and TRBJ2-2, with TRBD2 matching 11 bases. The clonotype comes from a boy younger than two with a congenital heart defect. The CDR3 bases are TGCGCCAGCAGCTCCATCTCCGGGACTAGCGGGAACACCGGGGAGCTGTTTTTT. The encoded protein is CASSSISGTSGNTGELFF.